The 25 T cell receptor beta chains below come from one sample, sequenced in a study of cytomegalovirus exposure and HLA in healthy donors. The PCR used 60 Vbeta and 13 Jbeta primers. Assay: immunoSEQ multiplex PCR; the TCRdb copy retains only in-frame clones and omits some. The data hold fewer than 200,000 clones, with 68% observed a single time. The sample was PBMCs. All receptors come from a middle-aged man in good health and CMV-seronegative.

This clone came up a few times. The identical CDR3 is also encoded by other nucleotide sequences in the sample. This chain links TRBV5-6 with TRBJ2-7; no clear D gene. Germline V lookup: CDR1 SGHDT, CDR2 YYEEEE. V lost 0 bases to trimming and J lost 1 base, with 8 bases between them. The CDR3 is 14 amino acids. The DNA of the CDR3 is TGTGCCAGCAGCTTGGGTGGCAGTTCCTACGAGCAGTACTTC. Translation gives CASSLGGSSYEQYF.

The table lists this clone with a count of one. The chain uses TRBV7-9 and TRBJ2-5, with a weak D call TRBD1 (6 bases). V was trimmed by 1 base and J by 3 bases, leaving 9 bases between them. This CDR3 is 14 amino acids long. Looked up from germline, CDR1 is SEHNR and CDR2 is FQNEAQ (reference sequence). The CDR3 DNA reads TGTGCCAGCAGCTTAGGGACAGTTAAAGAGACCCAGTACTTC. This codes for CASSLGTVKETQYF.

The V gene is TRBV27, the J gene TRBJ2-7; weak D call: TRBD1 (6 bases). Trimming stripped 6 bases from V and 1 base from J, with 13 bases between. Germline-derived CDR1 and CDR2 are MNHEY and SMNVEV (reference sequence). CDR3 size: 14 residues. CDR3 protein: CASRFDRRSYEQYF. CDR3 in DNA: TGTGCCAGCAGGTTCGACAGGCGTTCCTACGAGCAGTACTTC.

The chain combines TRBV15 with TRBJ2-2; tentatively, D is TRBD2 (5 bases). This CDR3 comprises 15 residues. Between the trimmed V and J ends, which lost 5 bases and 4 bases, there was a span of 14 bases. Germline CDR1 is LNHNV and CDR2 is YYDKDF (reference sequence). The CDR3 reads CATSGNTRLTGELFF. As DNA, the CDR3 is TGTGCCACCAGCGGAAACACTAGGCTCACCGGGGAGCTGTTTTTT.

This clone showed up just once. The chain joins TRBV10-1 to TRBJ2-5; 9 nucleotides align to TRBD2. CDR3 length: 17 residues. J lost 5 bases, V lost 0 bases, and 10 bases had no gene match. Germline V gene lookup returns CDR1 WNHNN and CDR2 SYGVQD (reference sequence). The CDR3 DNA reads as TGCGCCAGCAGTGAGTCGGCGGGCGGGGGGGCCGGGGAGACCCAGTACTTC. Translation: CASSESAGGGAGETQYF.

The chain carries TRBV25-1 and TRBJ1-1, with D perhaps TRBD1 (5 bases). The CDR3 length is 13 residues. Germline CDR1 reads MGHDK; CDR2 reads SYGVNS. The V gene lost 4 bases and the J gene lost 5 bases, with 11 bases spanning the gap. The CDR3 here is CASSAGGRTEAFF. CDR3 sequence (DNA): TGTGCCAGCAGTGCCGGGGGTCGGACTGAAGCTTTCTTT.

The chain has TRBV7-2 and TRBJ1-4; unclear D gene. V gave up 3 bases and J gave up 8 bases, with 13 bases separating them. The CDR3 is 14 residues long. CDR1 is SGHTA and CDR2 is FQGNSA in the germline V gene. In DNA form, the CDR3 reads TGTGCCAGCAGCTTTCCGGGTGTAGAAGAAAAACTGTTTTTT. Translated: CASSFPGVEEKLFF. Filled out from reference TRBV7-2 and TRBJ1-4, the complete variable domain reads GAGVSQSPSNKVTEKGKDVELRCDPISGHTALYWYRQSLGQGLEFLIYFQGNSAPDKSGLPSDRFSAERTGGSVSTLTIQRTQQEDSAVYLCASSFPGVEEKLFFGSGTQLSVL.

This clone was counted only a few times. This chain joins TRBV18 and TRBJ2-1, with D possibly TRBD2 on 5 matching bases. Per the germline V gene, CDR1 is KGHSH and CDR2 is LQKENI. The CDR3 length is 13 residues. The V end lost 3 bases, the J end lost 9 bases, and 12 bases lay between the germline ends. CDR3 protein: CASSPPTRGEQFF. The CDR3 bases are TGTGCCAGCTCACCGCCCACTAGAGGTGAGCAGTTCTTC.

This sequence joins TRBV7-2 and TRBJ2-7, with a weak D call TRBD1 (6 bases). V gave up 3 bases and J gave up 0 bases, with 15 bases separating them. This CDR3 spans 16 amino acids. Per germline, CDR1 SGHTA and CDR2 FQGNSA. The CDR3 protein is CASSLTGTPVSYEQYF. CDR3 in DNA: TGTGCCAGCAGCTTGACCGGGACACCCGTCTCCTACGAGCAGTACTTC.

V is TRBV5-1 and J is TRBJ1-6, with D possibly being TRBD1 (6 bases). Trimming stripped 3 bases from V and 7 bases from J, with 11 bases between. Germline CDR1 and CDR2: SGHRS and YFSETQ. The CDR3 runs to 14 residues. The CDR3 spells CASSSGASNSPLHF. The DNA for the CDR3 is TGCGCCAGCAGCTCAGGGGCTAGCAATTCACCCCTCCACTTT. Looking up the rest from reference TRBV5-1 and TRBJ1-6 gives the full variable domain: KAGVTQTPRYLIKTRGQQVTLSCSPISGHRSVSWYQQTPGQGLQFLFEYFSETQRNKGNFPGRFSGRQFSNSRSEMNVSTLELGDSALYLCASSSGASNSPLHFGNGTRLTVT.

Notes on this clone: The junction departs from germline at one end; a sequencing error may be responsible. CDR3 bases: TGTGCCAGCAGTCCGCCGACAGGGCTGGTTTTT. This translates into CASSPPTGLVF. This chain connects TRBV28 to TRBJ1-5, with 7 bases that match TRBD1. This CDR3 region has 11 residues. The germline V gene encodes CDR1 MDHEN and CDR2 SYDVKM.

The chain is built from TRBV2 and TRBJ2-5; possible D gene TRBD2, 6 bases. CDR3 length equals 15 residues. CDR1 is SNHLY and CDR2 is FYNNEI in the germline V gene. V was clipped by 0 bases and J by 5 bases, with 13 bases between them. The CDR3 region has the DNA TGTGCCAGCAGTGAAGCGGAACTAGCAAGGGAGACCCAGTACTTC. It specifies CASSEAELARETQYF.

The chain employs TRBV28 and TRBJ1-5; 9 nucleotides line up with TRBD1. With 6 bases clipped from V and 6 bases from J, the junction kept 6 bases outside the gene matches. Germline CDR1 MDHEN, CDR2 SYDVKM. This CDR3 is built from 14 residues. CDR3 region: CASRGGQGGQPQHF. The CDR3 nucleotides are TGTGCCAGCAGGGGGGGACAGGGTGGTCAGCCCCAGCATTTT.

The rearrangement links TRBV6-5 to TRBJ1-2; tentative D call: TRBD1 (6 bases). Germline values: CDR1 MNHEY, CDR2 SVGAGI. The V gene lost 6 bases and the J gene lost 2 bases, with 10 bases spanning the gap. The CDR3 is 13 residues long. The CDR3 loop reads CASRGGGNYGYTF. CDR3 sequence (DNA): TGTGCCAGCAGAGGGGGAGGGAACTATGGCTACACCTTC.

The V call is TRBV21-1, the J call TRBJ1-5; the D call of TRBD1 is as the table states it, not checked on the DNA. TRBV21-1 represents a pseudogene. The CDR3 runs 14 residues. The CDR3 DNA reads TGTGCCAGCAGCAGGCAGGGTAGCAATCAGCCCCAGCATTTT. Translation: CASSRQGSNQPQHF.

V gene TRBV6-5 combines with J gene TRBJ1-5; no firm D call. With 0 bases removed from V and 3 bases from J, the gap between germline ends came to 6 bases. Germline CDR1 and CDR2: MNHEY and SVGAGI. The CDR3 totals 14 residues. CDR3 nucleotides: TGTGCCAGCAGTTACTCGCAGTTCAATCAGCCCCAGCATTTT. Translated, it gives CASSYSQFNQPQHF.

The chain recombines TRBV7-6 with TRBJ2-5, with 8 bases aligning to TRBD1. Germline CDR1 SGHVS, CDR2 FNYEAQ. The CDR3 totals 14 residues. Trimming at V came to 5 bases and at J to 1 base, leaving 3 bases not matched to a gene. The CDR3 coding sequence is TGTGCCAGCAGCCCGGACAGGGCCCAAGAGACCCAGTACTTC. It is translated as CASSPDRAQETQYF.

This chain's CDR3 is CASSLGGGMGGNSPLHF. The CDR3 coding sequence is TGTGCCAGCAGCTTGGGGGGAGGGATGGGGGGAAATTCACCCCTCCACTTT. This chain joins TRBV7-2 and TRBJ1-6; TRBD1 is a possible D gene (5 bases). V shed 3 bases and J shed 7 bases, with 19 bases lying between them. CDR1 is SGHTA, CDR2 FQGNSA, per germline. The CDR3 sequence is 17 residues long. Full variable domain (remainder filled in from reference TRBV7-2 and TRBJ1-6): GAGVSQSPSNKVTEKGKDVELRCDPISGHTALYWYRQSLGQGLEFLIYFQGNSAPDKSGLPSDRFSAERTGGSVSTLTIQRTQQEDSAVYLCASSLGGGMGGNSPLHFGNGTRLTVT.

This clone was observed a handful of times. The chain links TRBV4-3 to TRBJ1-5; perhaps TRBD1 as D (6 bases). Germline assignment: CDR1 LGHNA and CDR2 YSLEER. This CDR3 contains 14 residues. V dropped 0 bases and J dropped 7 bases, with 10 bases sitting between them. The CDR3 is CASSQDRGRQPQHF. CDR3 DNA: TGCGCCAGCAGCCAAGACAGGGGAAGGCAGCCCCAGCATTTT.

The chain combines TRBV7-6 with TRBJ2-5, with 11 bases fitting TRBD1. With 0 bases clipped from V and 4 bases from J, the junction kept 4 bases outside the gene matches. The germline V gene encodes CDR1 SGHVS and CDR2 FNYEAQ. The CDR3 consists of 16 residues. DNA for the CDR3: TGTGCCAGCAGCTTAGCGCGGGACAGGGGGTTAGAGACCCAGTACTTC. Its translation is CASSLARDRGLETQYF.

This clone was observed a handful of times. The rearrangement links TRBV5-4 to TRBJ1-2; TRBD1 matches 10 bases. CDR1 is SGHNT, CDR2 YYREEE, per germline (reference sequence). J was trimmed by 11 bases and V by 0 bases; bases with no gene match: 7. The CDR3 has 14 amino acids. CDR3 loop: CASSLGRDRGRYTF. CDR3 sequence (DNA): TGTGCCAGCAGCTTGGGGAGGGACAGGGGACGGTACACCTTC.

The chain joins TRBV18 to TRBJ1-1; D is possibly TRBD1 (5 bases). Between the trimmed V and J ends, which lost 2 bases and 0 bases, there was a span of 10 bases. Per the germline V gene, CDR1 is KGHSH and CDR2 is LQKENI. CDR3 length equals 15 residues. The CDR3 here is CASSPTDSMNTEAFF. In nucleotides, the CDR3 is TGTGCCAGCTCACCAACCGACAGTATGAACACTGAAGCTTTCTTT.

This chain joins TRBV6-1 and TRBJ2-2; D might be TRBD2 (6 bases). The V end was cut by 6 bases, the J end by 8 bases, with 19 bases between. Germline-derived CDR1 and CDR2 are MNHNS and SASEGT. There are 15 residues in the CDR3. CDR3: CASSLTSGRSGELFF. The CDR3 region has the DNA TGTGCCAGCAGCCTGACTAGTGGTCGATCTGGGGAGCTGTTTTTT.

This sequence joins TRBV18 and TRBJ1-1; TRBD1 is a possible D gene (5 bases). V lost 8 bases, J lost 1 base, and 11 bases lay in between. Germline CDR1 KGHSH, CDR2 LQKENI. The CDR3 covers 13 residues. The CDR3 DNA is TGTGCCAGCCAGGACGGACAGAACACTGAAGCTTTCTTT. Amino acid sequence: CASQDGQNTEAFF.

The V call is TRBV11-2, the J call TRBJ2-3; the match to TRBD2 covers 11 bases. This CDR3 spans 15 amino acids. With V trimmed by 6 bases and J by 6 bases, 8 bases remained unmatched. Looked up from germline, CDR1 is SGHAT and CDR2 is FQNNGV. The CDR3 is CASRLLAGAPDTQYF. CDR3 bases: TGTGCCAGCAGGTTACTAGCGGGGGCCCCTGATACGCAGTATTTT.